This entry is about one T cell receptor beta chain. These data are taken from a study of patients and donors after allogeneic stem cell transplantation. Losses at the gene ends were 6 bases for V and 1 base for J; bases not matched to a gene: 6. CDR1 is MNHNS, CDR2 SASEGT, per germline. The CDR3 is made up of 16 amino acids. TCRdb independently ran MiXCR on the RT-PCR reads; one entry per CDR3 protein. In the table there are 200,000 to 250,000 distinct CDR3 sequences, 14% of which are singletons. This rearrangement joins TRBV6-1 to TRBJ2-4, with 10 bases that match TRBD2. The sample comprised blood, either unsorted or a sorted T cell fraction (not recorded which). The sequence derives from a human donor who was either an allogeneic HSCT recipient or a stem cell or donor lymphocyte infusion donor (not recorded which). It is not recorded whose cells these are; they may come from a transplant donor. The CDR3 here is CASSQAGGPAKNIQYF. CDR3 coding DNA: TGTGCCAGCAGCCAAGCGGGGGGGCCGGCCAAAAACATTCAGTACTTC.